What follows describes a single T cell receptor beta chain. What it binds is unknown. CDR3 length equals 17 residues. Method: immunoSEQ multiplex PCR; TCRdb's copy keeps in-frame clones and lacks some. The table includes 12,000 to 15,000 clones, approximately 96% detected once. This specimen comes from a study of graft-versus-host responses after intestinal transplantation. Whole-study findings and limits: There were GvH clones found in recipient marrow, and some of them appeared first in ileum or blood.

This rearrangement joins TRBV21-1 to TRBJ2-4. TRBV21-1 is given as a pseudogene. The clonotype was recovered from a human patient who received an intestinal transplant, so some T cells may come from the graft donor. The input for sequencing was PBMCs, taken 9 days after transplant. The CDR3 loop reads CASSKGGSRQAKNIQYF. The CDR3 nucleotides are TGTGCCAGCAGCAAAGGAGGCAGTAGACAAGCCAAAAACATTCAGTACTTC.